This T cell receptor beta chain is drawn from a study of blood T cell repertoires in COVID-19. Method: immunoSEQ multiplex PCR; TCRdb's copy keeps in-frame clones and lacks some. The sample has more than 45,000 clones, about 92% seen once. Trimming at V came to 2 bases and at J to 6 bases, leaving 3 bases not matched to a gene. Looked up from germline, CDR1 is GTSNPN and CDR2 is SVGIG (reference sequence). This CDR3 spans 14 amino acids. Source material: peripheral blood. The genes are TRBV30 and TRBJ2-7, with 14 nucleotides matching TRBD2. The receptor was isolated from a human donor in a cohort sampled during active COVID-19. CDR3 sequence: CAWSRGLAGVEQYF. The CDR3 bases are TGTGCCTGGAGTAGGGGACTAGCGGGAGTCGAGCAGTACTTC. Supplemented by reference TRBV30 and TRBJ2-7, the full variable domain reads SQTIHQWPATLVQPVGSPLSLECTVEGTSNPNLYWYRQAAGRGLQLLFYSVGIGQISSEVPQNLSASRPQDRQFILSSKKLLLSDSGFYLCAWSRGLAGVEQYFGPGTRLTVT.